This entry lists 26 T cell receptor beta chains sequenced from one sample in a study of blood T cell repertoires in COVID-19. Repertoires were generated with immunoSEQ multiplex PCR, while TCRdb's copy carries only in-frame clones and drops some. The table has about 320,000 clones, about nine tenths seen once. The sequenced sample consisted of PBMCs or T cells enriched from blood (not recorded which). These receptor sequences come from a man between 60 and 75 years old who had recovered from COVID-19.

This clone was detected once. This chain connects TRBV18 to TRBJ2-7; 7 bases match TRBD1. V was clipped by 0 bases and J by 0 bases; unmatched bases: 5. The V gene's germline CDR1 is KGHSH and CDR2 LQKENI. This CDR3 is built from 16 residues. CDR3: CASSPPDRANSYEQYF. For the CDR3, the DNA is TGTGCCAGCTCACCACCTGACAGGGCGAACTCCTACGAGCAGTACTTC.

The chain joins TRBV3-1 (or the pseudogene TRBV3-2) to TRBJ2-6; 9 bases are shared with TRBD1. CDR1 and CDR2 (germline): LGHDT, YNNKEL (reference sequence). The CDR3 is made up of 17 amino acids. J gave up 1 base and V 4 bases, and 5 bases lay outside the gene matches. The CDR3 DNA follows: TGTGCCAGCAGCCGGACGGGACAGGGTTCTGGGGCCAACGTCCTGACTTTC. Translation gives CASSRTGQGSGANVLTF.

The genes are TRBV21-1 and TRBJ2-5; TRBD1 is the table's D call and was not checked against the DNA. TRBV21-1 is deemed a pseudogene. The CDR3 covers 16 residues. CDR3: CASGKYGQGEGETQYF. As DNA, the CDR3 is TGTGCCAGCGGAAAATATGGACAGGGAGAGGGGGAGACCCAGTACTTC.

The rearrangement joins TRBV10-3 to TRBJ1-2; no reliable D call. Germline CDR1 and CDR2: ENHRY and SYGVKD. The CDR3 is 13 residues long. Trimming left V 7 bases short and J 4 bases short, with 13 bases between. CDR3 sequence: CAITSGPFYGYTF. In nucleotides, the CDR3 is TGTGCCATCACGAGCGGGCCTTTCTATGGCTACACCTTC.

This chain uses TRBV28 with TRBJ2-6; 8 nucleotides agree with TRBD1. CDR1 is MDHEN, CDR2 SYDVKM, per germline. This CDR3 has 15 amino acids. V was pared by 5 bases and J by 2 bases, with 2 bases of the junction left unmatched. The CDR3 DNA reads as TGTGCCAGCAGTCCAGGGGGCACTGGGGCCAACGTCCTGACTTTC. Amino acid sequence: CASSPGGTGANVLTF.

The CDR3 DNA sequence: TGTGCCAGCAGCTTATTTGGCGGGAGGCCCGGGAATGAGCAGTTCTTC. Amino acid sequence: CASSLFGGRPGNEQFF. The rearrangement uses TRBV7-9 and TRBJ2-1, with 8 bases fitting TRBD2. The J segment lost 7 bases and the V segment lost 2 bases, leaving 10 bases of the junction unmatched. This CDR3 contains 16 residues. CDR1 is SEHNR and CDR2 is FQNEAQ in the germline V gene (reference sequence).

The chain has TRBV6-2 or TRBV6-3 and TRBJ2-1; D may be TRBD1 (6 bases). The CDR3 contains 13 residues. Germline loops: CDR1 MNHEY, CDR2 SVGEGT. V gave up 6 bases and J gave up 10 bases, with 16 bases separating them. DNA for the CDR3: TGTGCCAGCAGCACGAACAGGGAAGGGGAGCAGTTCTTC. Its protein is CASSTNREGEQFF.

This sequence joins TRBV5-1 and TRBJ1-5; 10 positions match TRBD1. The CDR3 is 16 residues long. Germline values: CDR1 SGHRS, CDR2 YFSETQ. J gave up 1 base and V 4 bases, and 5 bases lay outside the gene matches. The chain's CDR3 is CASSPGQGGSNQPQHF. CDR3 nucleotides: TGCGCCAGCAGCCCAGGACAGGGGGGCAGCAATCAGCCCCAGCATTTT.

This clone occurred once. The chain joins TRBV29-1 to TRBJ2-7, with a weak D call TRBD1 (5 bases). Germline V CDR1 and CDR2: SQVTM, ANQGSEA. CDR3 size: 13 residues. V gave up 4 bases and J gave up 3 bases, with 13 bases separating them. This chain's CDR3 is CSVGWQGHYEQYF. CDR3 bases: TGCAGCGTTGGTTGGCAGGGCCACTACGAGCAGTACTTC.

The V call is TRBV4-1, the J call TRBJ2-5; D gene uncertain. Germline CDR1 reads MGHRA; CDR2 reads YSYEKL. The V gene lost 4 bases and the J gene lost 2 bases, with 14 bases spanning the gap. The CDR3 is 15 amino acids. CDR3 sequence reads: CASSPLILRQETQYF. For the CDR3, the DNA is TGCGCCAGCAGCCCACTGATACTCCGGCAAGAGACCCAGTACTTC.

V is TRBV27 and J is TRBJ2-7; TRBD1 agrees at 8 bases. Losses at the gene ends were 5 bases for V and 6 bases for J; bases not matched to a gene: 9. The CDR3 has 14 residues. Germline assignment: CDR1 MNHEY and CDR2 SMNVEV (reference sequence). Written as DNA, the CDR3 is TGTGCCAGCAGTCCCCAGGGGGCGTCGTCCGAGCAGTACTTC. Protein: CASSPQGASSEQYF.

CDR3 residues: CASSSWGRGRNSPLHF. The CDR3 nucleotides read TGTGCCAGCTCTTCGTGGGGCAGGGGGCGGAATTCACCCCTCCACTTT. The chain joins TRBV18 to TRBJ1-6; 8 bases are a match to TRBD1. This CDR3 spans 16 amino acids. Trimming took 6 bases from V and 7 from J; bases not matched to a gene: 11. CDR1 and CDR2 (germline): KGHSH, LQKENI.

The chain carries TRBV9 and TRBJ2-3; 7 positions match TRBD2. Trimming at V came to 0 bases and at J to 3 bases, leaving 1 base not matched to a gene. The CDR3 contains 14 residues. The V gene's germline CDR1 is SGDLS and CDR2 YYNGEE. The CDR3 is CASSVDGRTDTQYF. The CDR3, as DNA: TGTGCCAGCAGCGTAGACGGGAGGACAGATACGCAGTATTTT.

The rearrangement joins TRBV27 to TRBJ1-6, with unresolved D. Trimming pared 5 bases from V and 6 bases from J, leaving 8 bases between. Germline loops: CDR1 MNHEY, CDR2 SMNVEV (reference sequence). This CDR3 has 13 residues. In nucleotides, the CDR3 is TGTGCCAGCAGTCCCTCCCGTAATTCACCCCTCCACTTT. Translated, it gives CASSPSRNSPLHF.

The chain has TRBV7-3 and TRBJ2-3, with 8 bases identical to TRBD2. The ends lost 1 base at V and 0 bases at J; junction bases unmatched: 3. CDR3 length equals 16 residues. Per germline, CDR1 SGHTA and CDR2 FQGTGA. The CDR3 DNA sequence: TGTGCCAGCAGCTTAATAGCGGGAACTAGCACAGATACGCAGTATTTT. Protein product: CASSLIAGTSTDTQYF.

The rearrangement links TRBV5-1 to TRBJ2-1, with 7 bases that match TRBD2. The J segment lost 8 bases and the V segment lost 2 bases, leaving 10 bases of the junction unmatched. This CDR3 comprises 15 residues. The V gene's germline CDR1 is SGHRS and CDR2 YFSETQ. The CDR3 spells CASSLGLVSGHEQFF. CDR3 coding DNA: TGCGCCAGCAGCTTAGGACTAGTCTCGGGCCATGAGCAGTTCTTC. The full variable domain, completed using reference TRBV5-1 and TRBJ2-1, is KAGVTQTPRYLIKTRGQQVTLSCSPISGHRSVSWYQQTPGQGLQFLFEYFSETQRNKGNFPGRFSGRQFSNSRSEMNVSTLELGDSALYLCASSLGLVSGHEQFFGPGTRLTVL.

CDR3 amino acids: CASSDRGSGKETQYF. CDR3 bases: TGTGCCAGCAGCGACCGAGGTAGCGGGAAAGAGACCCAGTACTTC. The chain couples TRBV5-4 to TRBJ2-5, with TRBD2 matching over 8 bases. The CDR3 contains 15 residues. The germline V gene encodes CDR1 SGHNT and CDR2 YYREEE (reference sequence). The ends lost 4 bases at V and 3 bases at J; junction bases unmatched: 8.

V usage is TRBV9 and J usage is TRBJ2-1; D might be TRBD2 (5 bases). Germline loops: CDR1 SGDLS, CDR2 YYNGEE. Trimming left V 3 bases short and J 7 bases short, with 11 bases between. The length of the CDR3 is 13 residues. The CDR3 spells CASSEGSRNEQFF. In DNA, the CDR3 is TGTGCCAGCAGCGAAGGGAGCCGAAATGAGCAGTTCTTC.

The chain links TRBV28 to TRBJ1-1, with unresolved D. V dropped 0 bases and J dropped 0 bases, with 11 bases sitting between them. The CDR3 spans 16 residues. The germline gives CDR1 MDHEN, CDR2 SYDVKM. CDR3 residues: CASSLWARLMNTEAFF. The CDR3, as DNA: TGTGCCAGCAGTTTATGGGCCAGATTGATGAACACTGAAGCTTTCTTT. Full variable domain (outside the CDR3, taken from reference TRBV28 and TRBJ1-1): DVKVTQSSRYLVKRTGEKVFLECVQDMDHENMFWYRQDPGLGLRLIYFSYDVKMKEKGDIPEGYSVSREKKERFSLILESASTNQTSMYLCASSLWARLMNTEAFFGQGTRLTVV.

The rearrangement links TRBV18 to TRBJ1-4; D perhaps matches TRBD1 (5 bases). Germline V gives CDR1 KGHSH, CDR2 LQKENI. The V end was cut by 2 bases, the J end by 15 bases, with 16 bases between. The CDR3 is 13 residues long. CDR3 protein: CASSPRSQGWLFF. In DNA form, the CDR3 reads TGTGCCAGCTCACCAAGGTCCCAGGGATGGTTGTTTTTT.

This rearrangement joins TRBV24-1 to TRBJ2-3; TRBD2 aligns across 9 bases. Germline loops: CDR1 KGHDR, CDR2 SFDVKD. V lost 5 bases, J lost 3 bases, and 14 bases stayed unmatched. CDR3 length equals 18 residues. The DNA for the CDR3 is TGTGCCACCAGTGTGAACCACCTGGCGGGAGGGAGGACAGATACGCAGTATTTT. It yields the protein CATSVNHLAGGRTDTQYF.

The gene calls are TRBV6-1 and TRBJ1-5; a possible D gene is TRBD1 (5 bases). V shed 2 bases and J shed 6 bases, with 14 bases lying between them. The V gene's germline CDR1 is MNHNS and CDR2 SASEGT. The length of the CDR3 is 15 residues. In DNA form, the CDR3 reads TGTGCCAGCAGTGAACTGGGGAGGGGAGGTCAGCCCCAGCATTTT. Translated, it gives CASSELGRGGQPQHF.

V gene TRBV30 combines with J gene TRBJ2-5; the D is unclear. V dropped 2 bases and J dropped 2 bases, with 12 bases sitting between them. The germline CDR1 and CDR2 sequences are GTSNPN and SVGIG (reference sequence). The CDR3 covers 14 residues. The CDR3 sequence: CAWSFGPSQETQYF. The CDR3, as DNA: TGTGCCTGGAGTTTTGGGCCATCTCAAGAGACCCAGTACTTC.

The chain links TRBV28 to TRBJ1-2; 7 bases align to TRBD1. The CDR3 is 14 residues long. CDR1 and CDR2 from the germline V gene are MDHEN and SYDVKM. Trimming cost V 5 bases and J 8 bases; bases outside gene matches: 11. CDR3 nucleotides: TGTGCCAGCAGTGGCGGGACAGATCCCTCGGGCTACACCTTC. This codes for CASSGGTDPSGYTF.

The DNA for the CDR3 is TGTGCCAGCAGTTCCCAGGGGGCCGGTCAGCCCCAGCATTTT. Translation: CASSSQGAGQPQHF. The V call is TRBV27, the J call TRBJ1-5; 8 bases fit TRBD1. V was pared by 4 bases and J by 6 bases, with 5 bases of the junction left unmatched. The CDR3 contains 14 residues. Germline CDR1 and CDR2: MNHEY and SMNVEV (reference sequence).

This clone has only one observation. This chain links TRBV5-1 with TRBJ2-1, with D perhaps matching TRBD1 (5 bases). The germline V gene has CDR1 SGHRS and CDR2 YFSETQ. Deletions cut 0 bases from V and 0 bases from J, with 10 bases between. There are 16 residues in the CDR3. The CDR3 bases are TGCGCCAGCAGCTTGGAGGGGCCAAGCTCCTACAATGAGCAGTTCTTC. As protein: CASSLEGPSSYNEQFF.